The 32 T cell receptor beta chains in this list originate from one sample, sequenced in a study of early T cells in non-severe SARS-CoV-2 infection. Each CDR3 protein is one row after TCRdb ran MiXCR on the 5' RACE reads. The table lists fewer than 25,000 distinct CDR3 sequences, roughly 4.3% of them singletons, with 7.2% in the top ten. The specimen was whole blood. The receptors shown here come from an adult who was a healthcare worker with PCR-confirmed SARS-CoV-2 infection or an uninfected control (not recorded which).

This clonotype was seen at least ten times. The chain employs TRBV12-3 or TRBV12-4 and TRBJ2-5; 13 bases align to TRBD2. The CDR3 is made up of 15 amino acids. With 7 bases clipped from V and 1 base from J, the junction kept 3 bases outside the gene matches. The CDR3 region is CASTGLAGVQETQYF. For the CDR3, the DNA is TGTGCCAGCACCGGACTAGCGGGGGTCCAAGAGACCCAGTACTTC.

This clonotype was observed at least ten times. The V gene is TRBV12-5, the J gene TRBJ2-6; D is undetermined. Germline loops: CDR1 LGHNT, CDR2 FRNRAP. The CDR3 loop spans 22 amino acids. V gave up 2 bases and J gave up 4 bases, with 30 bases separating them. DNA of the CDR3: TGTGCTAGTGGTTTGAAGGACCCGCTTCCCGTTCGGCTCCTCTTGGGGGCCAACGTCCTGACTTTC. Translation: CASGLKDPLPVRLLLGANVLTF.

There are many counts of this clonotype. The chain couples TRBV4-3 to TRBJ2-4; the match to TRBD1 covers 7 bases. The CDR3 runs 13 residues. V shed 4 bases and J 6 bases; nucleotides not matched to a gene: 3. CDR1 is LGHNA and CDR2 is YSLEER in the germline V gene. The CDR3 reads CASSPQGRNIQYF. CDR3 DNA sequence: TGCGCCAGCAGCCCACAGGGGAGAAACATTCAGTACTTC.

For this clonotype: A read error may be the cause here, since a much bigger clone is one base away. V and J are TRBV29-1 and TRBJ1-1; D is unclear. The length of the CDR3 is 13 residues. The germline CDR1 and CDR2 sequences are SQVTM and ANQGSEA. Trimming took off 4 bases at V and 4 bases at J, with 13 bases between the two ends. CDR3 sequence: CSVVIGHGTEAFF. The CDR3 nucleotides read TGCAGCGTTGTAATAGGCCATGGCACTGAAGCTTTCTTT.

This clonotype was counted ten times or more. The genes are TRBV12-3 or TRBV12-4 and TRBJ2-3; maybe TRBD2 (6 bases). The germline V and J ends were trimmed by 2 bases and 4 bases, with 16 bases remaining between them. The length of the CDR3 is 16 residues. Written as DNA, the CDR3 is TGTGCCAGCAGTTTACTACGCCCCAGCGGGTCAGATACGCAGTATTTT. It specifies CASSLLRPSGSDTQYF.

In its sample, this clonotype was seen a few times. The chain joins TRBV10-3 to TRBJ2-1; no firm D call. The germline V gene encodes CDR1 ENHRY and CDR2 SYGVKD. The CDR3 is 14 residues long. V lost 6 bases and J 1 base, leaving 10 bases between the germline ends. CDR3 region: CAIRRERSYNEQFF. The CDR3 nucleotides are TGTGCCATCAGACGAGAAAGGTCCTACAATGAGCAGTTCTTC.

This clonotype occurred many times. The chain carries TRBV12-3 or TRBV12-4 and TRBJ1-4; TRBD1 might be the D (6 bases). The CDR3 spans 14 residues. Trimming shortened V by 5 bases and J by 3 bases, and 10 bases separated the two germline ends. The DNA for the CDR3 is TGTGCCAGCAGTCACCACAGGGCTAATGAAAAACTGTTTTTT. Translating gives CASSHHRANEKLFF.

The table lists this clonotype with many counts. This chain links TRBV27 with TRBJ1-6; no definite D call. Germline V gene sequence: CDR1 MNHEY, CDR2 SMNVEV (reference sequence). The V and J ends lost 8 bases and 7 bases respectively, with 15 bases between them. This CDR3 is 14 amino acids long. CDR3 sequence: CASVGRRGNSPLHF. For the CDR3, the DNA is TGTGCCAGCGTCGGACGGAGAGGAAATTCACCCCTCCACTTT.

This clonotype has ten or more counts. The J gene is TRBJ1-1, the V gene TRBV18, with TRBD1 matching over 8 bases. Germline values: CDR1 KGHSH, CDR2 LQKENI. The CDR3 length is 14 residues. V gave up 3 bases and J gave up 1 base; unmatched junction bases: 1. The CDR3 DNA reads TGTGCCAGCTCACCGGGACAGGCGAACACTGAAGCTTTCTTT. Its protein product is CASSPGQANTEAFF.

The chain combines TRBV11-2 with TRBJ2-4, with D unresolved. Looked up from germline, CDR1 is SGHAT and CDR2 is FQNNGV. The CDR3 has 11 amino acids. Trimming took 2 bases from V and 8 from J, leaving 4 bases between them. CDR3 amino acids: CASSLWDIQYF. CDR3 nucleotide sequence: TGTGCCAGCAGCTTATGGGACATTCAGTACTTC.

This clonotype was seen ten or more times. V usage is TRBV11-2 and J usage is TRBJ1-5; D not certain. V lost 0 bases and J lost 6, with 3 bases in between. CDR3 length: 12 residues. Per germline, CDR1 SGHAT and CDR2 FQNNGV. The CDR3 DNA is TGTGCCAGCAGCTTAGAAGGTCAGCCCCAGCATTTT. It specifies CASSLEGQPQHF.

This clonotype was detected ten times or more. The rearrangement uses TRBV5-6 and TRBJ1-1, with unresolved D. V shed 4 bases and J shed 0 bases, with 10 bases lying between them. Germline CDR1 is SGHDT and CDR2 is YYEEEE. The CDR3 length is 14 residues. In DNA form, the CDR3 reads TGTGCCAGCAGCCCCGTAGTGTTGAACACTGAAGCTTTCTTT. It yields the protein CASSPVVLNTEAFF. Looking up the rest from reference TRBV5-6 and TRBJ1-1 gives the full variable domain: DAGVTQSPTHLIKTRGQQVTLRCSPKSGHDTVSWYQQALGQGPQFIFQYYEEEERQRGNFPDRFSGHQFPNYSSELNVNALLLGDSALYLCASSPVVLNTEAFFGQGTRLTVV.

This clonotype has a count of ten or more. V gene TRBV12-3 or TRBV12-4 combines with J gene TRBJ2-7; a weak D match, TRBD2 (5 bases). This CDR3 is 12 amino acids long. With 5 bases removed from V and 2 bases from J, the gap between germline ends came to 7 bases. CDR3 residues: CASSRGPYEQYF. DNA for the CDR3: TGTGCCAGCAGTCGAGGGCCCTACGAGCAGTACTTC.

There are many counts of this clonotype. This chain uses TRBV7-8 with TRBJ2-1; TRBD2 aligns across 13 bases. J was trimmed by 4 bases and V by 1 base; bases with no gene match: 7. Germline V gene lookup returns CDR1 SGHVS and CDR2 FQNEAQ. The CDR3 length is 18 residues. CDR3 loop: CASSLGRTSGGPYNEQFF. The CDR3, as DNA: TGTGCCAGCAGCTTAGGTCGGACTAGCGGGGGACCATACAATGAGCAGTTCTTC.

By share of the sample, this clonotype is medium-sized (0.01 to 0.1%). J is TRBJ2-4 and V is TRBV11-2, with D tentatively TRBD1 (6 bases). With 5 bases removed from V and 2 bases from J, the gap between germline ends came to 13 bases. The CDR3 is 15 residues long. The germline V gene has CDR1 SGHAT and CDR2 FQNNGV. CDR3 coding DNA: TGTGCCAGCAGCACCTCAACAGGGTCCAAAAACATTCAGTACTTC. Translation: CASSTSTGSKNIQYF.

This clonotype is labeled as medium-sized. V usage is TRBV7-3 and J usage is TRBJ2-5; 7 nucleotides line up with TRBD2. The CDR3 sequence is 15 residues long. V lost 3 bases and J lost 1; bases outside the gene matches: 5. The germline V gene encodes CDR1 SGHTA and CDR2 FQGTGA. The CDR3 is CASSFSGAGQETQYF. The CDR3 nucleotides read TGTGCCAGCAGCTTCAGCGGGGCGGGCCAAGAGACCCAGTACTTC.

This clonotype was counted at least ten times. The rearrangement joins TRBV4-3 to TRBJ2-1; no clear D gene. Trimming removed 2 bases from V and 8 bases from J, with 13 bases in between. This CDR3 comprises 14 residues. Germline V CDR1 and CDR2: LGHNA, YSLEER. The CDR3 nucleotides read TGCGCCAGCAGCCAACAGCGCCCCAGCCATGAGCAGTTCTTC. Encoded protein: CASSQQRPSHEQFF.

This clonotype occurred many times. This chain connects TRBV7-8 to TRBJ1-2; 7 bases line up with TRBD1. Germline V gives CDR1 SGHVS, CDR2 FQNEAQ. The CDR3 is 16 amino acids. The V gene end was trimmed by 3 bases and the J gene end by 5 bases; junction bases not matched to a gene: 12. CDR3 loop: CASSLAPWTGLYGYTF. The CDR3 region has the DNA TGTGCCAGCAGCTTGGCACCCTGGACAGGCTTGTATGGCTACACCTTC.

This clonotype was observed many times. The junction does not match germline at one end; this may be a read error. The V gene is TRBV7-2, the J gene TRBJ1-6; 10 bases are a match to TRBD1. The CDR3 totals 15 residues. The germline V gene encodes CDR1 SGHTA and CDR2 FQGNSA. In DNA, the CDR3 is TGTGCCAGCAGCTTAGGGGACAGGGGTTGGTCACCCCTCCATTTT. As protein: CASSLGDRGWSPLHF. The full variable domain, with the rest looked up from reference TRBV7-2 and TRBJ1-6, is GAGVSQSPSNKVTEKGKDVELRCDPISGHTALYWYRQSLGQGLEFLIYFQGNSAPDKSGLPSDRFSAERTGGSVSTLTIQRTQQEDSAVYLCASSLGDRGWSPLHFGNGTRLTVT.

This clonotype has ten or more counts. This chain uses TRBV7-6 with TRBJ2-5, with D unclear. V dropped 2 bases and J dropped 2 bases, with 15 bases sitting between them. The CDR3 contains 16 residues. The germline V gene encodes CDR1 SGHVS and CDR2 FNYEAQ. CDR3 in amino acids: CASSLFVSIPQETQYF. CDR3 nucleotides: TGTGCCAGCAGCTTATTCGTTAGTATCCCTCAAGAGACCCAGTACTTC.

This clonotype was counted only a few times. At one end the junction does not follow the germline gene, possibly because of a read error. The chain links TRBV10-3 to TRBJ1-4; D is possibly TRBD1 (5 bases). The CDR3 consists of 15 residues. Germline assignment: CDR1 ENHRY and CDR2 SYGVKD. CDR3 sequence reads: CAISSEQGAKEKLFF. For the CDR3, the DNA is TGTGCCATCAGCAGCGAGCAGGGCGCTAAGGAAAAACTGTTTTTT.

Ten or more counts support this clonotype. The chain uses TRBV5-6 and TRBJ2-3; 12 nucleotides agree with TRBD2. CDR1 is SGHDT, CDR2 YYEEEE, per germline. The CDR3 totals 17 residues. After removal of 4 bases from V and 3 bases from J, the junction contained 9 bases not matched to a gene. The CDR3 nucleotides read TGTGCCAGCAGCAGACGACTAGCGGGGGACTTAACAGATACGCAGTATTTT. This gives the protein CASSRRLAGDLTDTQYF. Full variable domain (missing parts from reference TRBV5-6 and TRBJ2-3): DAGVTQSPTHLIKTRGQQVTLRCSPKSGHDTVSWYQQALGQGPQFIFQYYEEEERQRGNFPDRFSGHQFPNYSSELNVNALLLGDSALYLCASSRRLAGDLTDTQYFGPGTRLTVL.

At least ten counts were recorded for this clonotype. The V and J genes are TRBV29-1 and TRBJ1-1; the D gene is possibly TRBD1 (5 bases). Germline V gene data show CDR1 as SQVTM and CDR2 as ANQGSEA. This CDR3 comprises 12 residues. Trimming took 4 bases from V and 5 from J, leaving 11 bases between them. Here the CDR3 DNA reads TGCAGCGTTGCTCAGGGCGAGACTGAAGCTTTCTTT. It is translated as CSVAQGETEAFF.

This clonotype was counted at least ten times. The CDR3 DNA reads TGTGCCAGCACGCCAGGGGTCTCGAACACTGAAGCTTTCTTT. Protein sequence: CASTPGVSNTEAFF. V is TRBV27 and J is TRBJ1-1; TRBD1 might be the D (6 bases). CDR3 length: 14 residues. Germline values: CDR1 MNHEY, CDR2 SMNVEV (reference sequence). The V gene lost 7 bases and the J gene lost 1 base, with 13 bases spanning the gap.

Ten or more counts support this clonotype. The V gene is TRBV7-8, the J gene TRBJ2-3, with 9 bases identical to TRBD1. This CDR3 is 16 amino acids long. After removal of 1 base from V and 0 bases from J, the junction contained 2 bases not matched to a gene. CDR1 is SGHVS, CDR2 FQNEAQ, per germline. The CDR3: CASSLVTGGSTDTQYF. DNA of the CDR3: TGTGCCAGCAGCTTAGTCACAGGGGGCAGCACAGATACGCAGTATTTT.

Within the sample, this clonotype is medium-sized. In DNA, the CDR3 is TGTGCCAGCAGCACCGGTACAGATACGCAGTATTTT. Translated: CASSTGTDTQYF. The chain couples TRBV11-3 to TRBJ2-3; D gene unclear. The germline V and J ends were trimmed by 5 bases and 3 bases, with 6 bases remaining between them. The germline gives CDR1 SGHNT, CDR2 YENEEA. The CDR3 is 12 amino acids.

This clonotype is judged medium-sized. The V and J genes are TRBV20-1 and TRBJ1-1; D gene ambiguous. Trimming took 5 bases from V and 7 from J, leaving 11 bases between them. The CDR3 loop spans 11 amino acids. Germline values: CDR1 DFQATT, CDR2 SNEGSKA (reference sequence). The DNA for the CDR3 is TGCAGTGCTGCCAAGAGAGATGAAGCTTTCTTT. It is translated as CSAAKRDEAFF.

This clonotype was seen ten or more times. The rearrangement uses TRBV3-1 and TRBJ1-4; TRBD1 might be the D (5 bases). The germline V gene encodes CDR1 LGHDT and CDR2 YNNKEL (reference sequence). The length of the CDR3 is 15 residues. V was trimmed by 0 bases and J by 5 bases, leaving 10 bases between them. CDR3 sequence: CASSQDHGGNEKLFF. The CDR3 coding sequence is TGTGCCAGCAGCCAAGATCACGGGGGAAATGAAAAACTGTTTTTT. Full variable domain (remainder filled in from reference TRBV3-1 and TRBJ1-4): DTAVSQTPKYLVTQMGNDKSIKCEQNLGHDTMYWYKQDSKKFLKIMFSYNNKELIINETVPNRFSPKSPDKAHLNLHINSLELGDSAVYFCASSQDHGGNEKLFFGSGTQLSVL.

This clonotype was seen ten or more times. The rearrangement joins TRBV27 to TRBJ2-7; 9 bases align to TRBD2. Germline trimming cut 6 bases from V and 5 bases from J; bases unmatched to any gene: 11. Germline assignment: CDR1 MNHEY and CDR2 SMNVEV (reference sequence). The CDR3 runs to 15 residues. The CDR3 sequence is CASSPAGGLGDEQYF. CDR3 bases: TGTGCCAGCAGCCCAGCGGGGGGCCTAGGGGACGAGCAGTACTTC.

This chain connects TRBV7-9 to TRBJ1-2; possible D gene TRBD1, 5 bases. Germline CDR1 reads SEHNR; CDR2 reads FQNEAQ (reference sequence). V gave up 1 base and J gave up 4 bases, with 10 bases separating them. The CDR3 is 14 amino acids. For the CDR3, the DNA is TGTGCCAGCAGCTTAGGGACACAGCTCTATGGCTACACCTTC. This translates into CASSLGTQLYGYTF.

This clonotype has at least ten counts. The chain links TRBV20-1 to TRBJ2-1; D is possibly TRBD1 or TRBD2 (6 bases each). Germline loops: CDR1 DFQATT, CDR2 SNEGSKA (reference sequence). This CDR3 comprises 13 residues. V was shortened by 2 bases and J by 7 bases, with 12 bases between the two germline ends. The CDR3 sequence is CSARRGDRNEQFF. The CDR3 DNA follows: TGCAGTGCTAGAAGGGGGGATAGAAATGAGCAGTTCTTC.

This clonotype is medium-sized in the sample. The chain has TRBV12-3 or TRBV12-4 and TRBJ1-1; D is undetermined. Trimming took 6 bases from V and 3 from J, leaving 14 bases between them. This CDR3 is built from 14 residues. The CDR3 nucleotides read TGTGCCAGCAGCCTTCCACCTTACCACACTGAAGCTTTCTTT. Translating gives CASSLPPYHTEAFF.